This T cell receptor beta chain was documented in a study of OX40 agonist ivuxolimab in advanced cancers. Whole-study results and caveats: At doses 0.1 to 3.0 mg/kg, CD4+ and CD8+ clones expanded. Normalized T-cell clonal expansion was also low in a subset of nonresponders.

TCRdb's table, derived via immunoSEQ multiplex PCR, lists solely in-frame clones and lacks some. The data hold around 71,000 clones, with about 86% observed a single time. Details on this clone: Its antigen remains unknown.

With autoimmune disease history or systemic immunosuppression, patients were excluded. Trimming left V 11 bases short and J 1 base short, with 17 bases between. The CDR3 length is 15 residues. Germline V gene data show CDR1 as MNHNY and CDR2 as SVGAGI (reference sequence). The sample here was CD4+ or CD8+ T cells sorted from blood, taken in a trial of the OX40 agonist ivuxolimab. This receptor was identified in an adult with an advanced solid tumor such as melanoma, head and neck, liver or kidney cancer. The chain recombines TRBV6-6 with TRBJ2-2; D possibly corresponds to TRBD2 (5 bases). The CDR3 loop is CAASTLSGNTGELFF. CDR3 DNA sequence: TGTGCCGCTTCGACCCTCAGCGGGAACACCGGGGAGCTGTTTTTT.